The 9 T cell receptor beta chains in this list originate from one sample, sequenced in a study of cytomegalovirus exposure and HLA in healthy donors. Use of 60 Vbeta and 13 Jbeta primers characterized the PCR. Sequenced by immunoSEQ multiplex PCR; TCRdb stores in-frame clones only, minus some. Here the sample spans more than 100,000 clones, 55% to 80% being singletons. The sample consisted of PBMCs. The receptor source for this set is a woman in her 40s in good health and CMV-seronegative.

The rearrangement links TRBV6-5 to TRBJ2-1, with a tentative D call TRBD2 (7 bases). Trimming shortened V by 0 bases and J by 7 bases, and 16 bases separated the two germline ends. CDR3 size: 16 residues. Germline values: CDR1 MNHEY, CDR2 SVGAGI. The CDR3 protein is CASSYSVGRGGNEQFF. The CDR3 DNA follows: TGTGCCAGCAGTTACTCCGTCGGCAGGGGAGGGAATGAGCAGTTCTTC.

This clone was seen just once. The J gene is TRBJ1-2, the V gene TRBV30; 10 positions match TRBD1. V trimming: 3 bases; J trimming: 4 bases; junction bases outside the gene matches: 11. The CDR3 runs 16 residues. The germline CDR1 and CDR2 sequences are GTSNPN and SVGIG (reference sequence). As DNA, the CDR3 is TGTGCCTGGAGATTACGGGGACAGGGGCTCGTCTATGGCTACACCTTC. Translation: CAWRLRGQGLVYGYTF. The complete variable domain, with remaining parts taken from reference TRBV30 and TRBJ1-2, reads SQTIHQWPATLVQPVGSPLSLECTVEGTSNPNLYWYRQAAGRGLQLLFYSVGIGQISSEVPQNLSASRPQDRQFILSSKKLLLSDSGFYLCAWRLRGQGLVYGYTFGSGTRLTVV.

DNA for the CDR3: TGTGCCAGCAGCCAAGAAGGCGGGGATCTAGCGGGGGGCCCCACCGGGGAGCTGTTTTTT. Its translation: CASSQEGGDLAGGPTGELFF. The chain is built from TRBV4-2 and TRBJ2-2, with 11 positions matching TRBD2. J was trimmed by 4 bases and V by 0 bases; bases with no gene match: 13. CDR3 length: 20 amino acids. Per the germline V gene, CDR1 is LGHNA and CDR2 is YNFKEQ.

The chain has TRBV19 and TRBJ1-1, with D perhaps TRBD1 (6 bases). The germline CDR1 and CDR2 sequences are LNHDA and SQIVND (reference sequence). This CDR3 is 15 amino acids long. Trimming removed 4 bases at V and 3 bases at J, with 15 bases between. The DNA of the CDR3 is TGTGCCAGTAGTACCCTAAGACAGGTCTACACTGAAGCTTTCTTT. Residues: CASSTLRQVYTEAFF.

This chain joins TRBV15 and TRBJ2-5; 9 bases agree with TRBD1. The J call could be wrong; TRBJ2-7 is a better fit for the DNA end. The CDR3 length is 16 residues. Germline values: CDR1 LNHNV, CDR2 YYDKDF (reference sequence). The CDR3 coding sequence is TGTGCCACCAGCAGAGACCCGGGACAGGGCTCCTACGAGCAGTACTTC. This encodes CATSRDPGQGSYEQYF.

J is TRBJ1-2 and V is TRBV15; 7 nucleotides align to TRBD1. The CDR3 is 18 amino acids. V was clipped by 3 bases and J by 2 bases; unmatched bases: 15. Germline V gene data show CDR1 as LNHNV and CDR2 as YYDKDF (reference sequence). The DNA for the CDR3 is TGTGCCACCAGCAGTACGATTAACCCGGGACAGACCAACTATGGCTACACCTTC. Its translation is CATSSTINPGQTNYGYTF. Full variable domain (missing parts from reference TRBV15 and TRBJ1-2): DAMVIQNPRYQVTQFGKPVTLSCSQTLNHNVMYWYQQKSSQAPKLLFHYYDKDFNNEADTPDNFQSRRPNTSFCFLDIRSPGLGDTAMYLCATSSTINPGQTNYGYTFGSGTRLTVV.

This clone was seen a handful of times. The chain is built from TRBV7-3 and TRBJ1-1; D is undetermined. The CDR3 extends over 13 amino acids. Germline CDR1 and CDR2: SGHTA and FQGTGA. V dropped 4 bases and J dropped 4 bases, with 10 bases sitting between them. In DNA form, the CDR3 reads TGTGCCAGCAGCTCCGGGGAGATCACTGAAGCTTTCTTT. Its translation is CASSSGEITEAFF.

This rearrangement joins TRBV6-5 to TRBJ2-3; D perhaps matches TRBD1 (5 bases). The CDR3 sequence is 15 residues long. V lost 6 bases, J lost 0 bases, and 13 bases lay in between. CDR1 and CDR2 from the germline V gene are MNHEY and SVGAGI. The CDR3 bases are TGTGCCAGCAGGAGACAGTTTACTAGCACAGATACGCAGTATTTT. This sequence encodes CASRRQFTSTDTQYF.

V and J are TRBV4-2 and TRBJ1-1; tentatively, D is TRBD1 (6 bases). CDR3 length: 13 amino acids. Per germline, CDR1 LGHNA and CDR2 YNFKEQ. V dropped 4 bases and J dropped 10 bases, with 16 bases sitting between them. CDR3: CASSRNQGQLAFF. CDR3 coding DNA: TGTGCCAGCAGCCGTAACCAAGGACAGTTAGCTTTCTTT.